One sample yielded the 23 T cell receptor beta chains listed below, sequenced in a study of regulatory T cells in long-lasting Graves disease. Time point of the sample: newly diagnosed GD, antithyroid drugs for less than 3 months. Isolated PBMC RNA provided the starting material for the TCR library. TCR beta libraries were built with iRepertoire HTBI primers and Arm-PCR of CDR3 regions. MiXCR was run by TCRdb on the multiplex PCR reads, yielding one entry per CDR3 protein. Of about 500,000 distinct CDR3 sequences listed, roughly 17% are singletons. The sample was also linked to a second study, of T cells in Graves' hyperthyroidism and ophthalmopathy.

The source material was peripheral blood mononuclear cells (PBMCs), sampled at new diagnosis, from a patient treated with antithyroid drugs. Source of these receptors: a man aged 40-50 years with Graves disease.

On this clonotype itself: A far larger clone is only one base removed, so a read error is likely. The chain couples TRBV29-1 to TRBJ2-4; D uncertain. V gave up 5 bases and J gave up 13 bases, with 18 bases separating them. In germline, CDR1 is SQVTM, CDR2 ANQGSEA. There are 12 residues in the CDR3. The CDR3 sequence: CSVIVAAHEQYF. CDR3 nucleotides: TGCAGCGTTATAGTAGCTGCCCATGAGCAGTACTTC.

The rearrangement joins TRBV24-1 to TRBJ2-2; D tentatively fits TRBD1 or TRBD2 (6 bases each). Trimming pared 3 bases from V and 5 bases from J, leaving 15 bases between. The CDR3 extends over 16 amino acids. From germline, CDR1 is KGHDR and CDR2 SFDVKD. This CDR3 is CATSDRGPGQTGELFF. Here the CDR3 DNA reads TGTGCCACCAGTGATCGGGGGCCAGGGCAAACCGGGGAGCTGTTTTTT.

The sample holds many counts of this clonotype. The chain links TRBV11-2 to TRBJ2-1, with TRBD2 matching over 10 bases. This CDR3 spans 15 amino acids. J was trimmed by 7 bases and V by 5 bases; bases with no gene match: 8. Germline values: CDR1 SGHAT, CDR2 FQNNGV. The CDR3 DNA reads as TGTGCCAGCAGCATTCCCCTAGCGGGAGTAAATGAGCAGTTCTTC. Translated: CASSIPLAGVNEQFF.

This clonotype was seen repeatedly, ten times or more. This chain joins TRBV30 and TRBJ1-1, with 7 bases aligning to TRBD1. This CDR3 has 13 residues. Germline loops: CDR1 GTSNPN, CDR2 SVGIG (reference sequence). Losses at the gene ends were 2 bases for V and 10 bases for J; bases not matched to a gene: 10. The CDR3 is CAWSTHEGARAFF. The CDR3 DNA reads TGTGCCTGGAGTACCCATGAGGGGGCGCGAGCTTTCTTT.

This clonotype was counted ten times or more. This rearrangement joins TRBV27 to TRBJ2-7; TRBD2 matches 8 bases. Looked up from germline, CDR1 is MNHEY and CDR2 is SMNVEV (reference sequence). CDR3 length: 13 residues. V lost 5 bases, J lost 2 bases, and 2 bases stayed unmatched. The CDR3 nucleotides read TGTGCCAGCAGTCCCGGGGGGGCCTACGAGCAGTACTTC. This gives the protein CASSPGGAYEQYF.

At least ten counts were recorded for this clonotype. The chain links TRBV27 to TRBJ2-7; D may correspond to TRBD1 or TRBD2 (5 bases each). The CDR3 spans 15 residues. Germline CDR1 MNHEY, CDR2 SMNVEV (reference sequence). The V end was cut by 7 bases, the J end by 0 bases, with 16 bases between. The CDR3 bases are TGTGCCAGCAAATCCCCCTCAGGGAGCTCCTACGAGCAGTACTTC. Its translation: CASKSPSGSSYEQYF.

The CDR3 here is CASTTRGEAFF. CDR3 in DNA: TGTGCCAGCACCACTAGGGGTGAAGCTTTCTTT. The rearrangement joins TRBV12-3 or TRBV12-4 to TRBJ1-1; D is possibly TRBD1 (5 bases). This CDR3 has 11 residues. V was cut by 7 bases and J by 7 bases, with 10 bases left in between.

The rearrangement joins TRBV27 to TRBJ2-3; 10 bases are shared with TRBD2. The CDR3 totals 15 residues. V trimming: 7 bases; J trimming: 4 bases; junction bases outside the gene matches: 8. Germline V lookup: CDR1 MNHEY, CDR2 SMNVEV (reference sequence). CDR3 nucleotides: TGTGCCAGCAAAAGGCTAGCGGGAGAGTCAGATACGCAGTATTTT. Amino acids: CASKRLAGESDTQYF.

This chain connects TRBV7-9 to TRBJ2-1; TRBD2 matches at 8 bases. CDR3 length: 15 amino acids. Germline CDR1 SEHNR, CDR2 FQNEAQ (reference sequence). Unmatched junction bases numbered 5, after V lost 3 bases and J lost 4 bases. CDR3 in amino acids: CASSFLLADYNEQFF. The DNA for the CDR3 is TGTGCCAGCAGCTTCCTACTAGCGGATTACAATGAGCAGTTCTTC. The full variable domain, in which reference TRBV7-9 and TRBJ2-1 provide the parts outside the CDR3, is DTGVSQNPRHKITKRGQNVTFRCDPISEHNRLYWYRQTLGQGPEFLTYFQNEAQLEKSRLLSDRFSAERPKGSFSTLEIQRTEQGDSAMYLCASSFLLADYNEQFFGPGTRLTVL.

The CDR3 nucleotides read TGCAGCGTTGCAGGCAGCACAGATACGCAGTATTTT. It specifies CSVAGSTDTQYF. V gene TRBV29-1 combines with J gene TRBJ2-3; the D is unclear. V was trimmed by 4 bases and J by 0 bases, leaving 5 bases between them. Germline CDR1 is SQVTM and CDR2 is ANQGSEA. The CDR3 loop spans 12 amino acids.

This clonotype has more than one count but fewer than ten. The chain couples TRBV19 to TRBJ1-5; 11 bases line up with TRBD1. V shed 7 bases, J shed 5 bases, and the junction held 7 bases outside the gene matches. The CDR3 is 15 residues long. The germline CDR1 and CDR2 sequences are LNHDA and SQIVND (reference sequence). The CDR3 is CASTPDRGLDQPQHF. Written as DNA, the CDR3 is TGTGCCAGTACCCCGGACAGGGGGCTAGATCAGCCCCAGCATTTT.

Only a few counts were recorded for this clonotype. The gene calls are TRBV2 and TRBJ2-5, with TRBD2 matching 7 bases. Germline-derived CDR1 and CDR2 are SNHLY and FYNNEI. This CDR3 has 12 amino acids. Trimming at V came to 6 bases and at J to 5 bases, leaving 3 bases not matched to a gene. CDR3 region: CASRKLAETQYF. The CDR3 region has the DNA TGTGCCAGCAGGAAACTAGCGGAGACCCAGTACTTC.

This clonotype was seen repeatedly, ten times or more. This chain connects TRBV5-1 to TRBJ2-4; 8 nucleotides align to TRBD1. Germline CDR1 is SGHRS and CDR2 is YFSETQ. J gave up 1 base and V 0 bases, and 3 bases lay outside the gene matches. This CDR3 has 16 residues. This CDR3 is CASSLGQGTAKNIQYF. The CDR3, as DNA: TGCGCCAGCAGCTTGGGACAGGGGACGGCCAAAAACATTCAGTACTTC. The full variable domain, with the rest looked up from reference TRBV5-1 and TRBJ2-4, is KAGVTQTPRYLIKTRGQQVTLSCSPISGHRSVSWYQQTPGQGLQFLFEYFSETQRNKGNFPGRFSGRQFSNSRSEMNVSTLELGDSALYLCASSLGQGTAKNIQYFGAGTRLSVL.

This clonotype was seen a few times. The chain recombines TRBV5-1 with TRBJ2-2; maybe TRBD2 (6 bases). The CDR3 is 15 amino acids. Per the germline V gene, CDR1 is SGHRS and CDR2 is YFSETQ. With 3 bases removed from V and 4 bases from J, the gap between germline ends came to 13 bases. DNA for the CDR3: TGCGCCAGCAGCTCTGCGGTCGGGGGCACCGGGGAGCTGTTTTTT. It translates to CASSSAVGGTGELFF.

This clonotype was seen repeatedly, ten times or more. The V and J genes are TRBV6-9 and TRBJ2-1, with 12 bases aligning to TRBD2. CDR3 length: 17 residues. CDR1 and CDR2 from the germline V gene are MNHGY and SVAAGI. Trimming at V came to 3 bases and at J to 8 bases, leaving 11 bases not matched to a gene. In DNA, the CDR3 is TGTGCCAGCAGTTACGCTAGCGGGAGGGCGTTGATCTATGAGCAGTTCTTC. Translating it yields CASSYASGRALIYEQFF.

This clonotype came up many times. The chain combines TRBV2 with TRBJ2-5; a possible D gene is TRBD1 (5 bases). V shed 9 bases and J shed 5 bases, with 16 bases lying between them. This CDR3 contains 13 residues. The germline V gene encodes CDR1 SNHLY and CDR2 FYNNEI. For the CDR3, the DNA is TGTGCCAGTTCATGGGGCCCGAAGGAGACCCAGTACTTC. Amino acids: CASSWGPKETQYF.

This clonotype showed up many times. CDR3 region: CAWSDGTGRPDTQYF. In DNA form, the CDR3 reads TGTGCCTGGAGTGATGGGACAGGGAGGCCAGATACGCAGTATTTT. The chain is built from TRBV30 and TRBJ2-3; TRBD1 matches at 9 bases. V gave up 1 base and J gave up 4 bases; unmatched junction bases: 6. Looked up from germline, CDR1 is GTSNPN and CDR2 is SVGIG (reference sequence). The CDR3 runs to 15 residues.

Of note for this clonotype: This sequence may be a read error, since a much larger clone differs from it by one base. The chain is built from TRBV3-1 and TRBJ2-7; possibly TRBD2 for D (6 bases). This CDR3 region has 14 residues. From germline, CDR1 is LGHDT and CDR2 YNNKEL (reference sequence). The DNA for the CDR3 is TGTGCCAGCAGCCCGCTAGCGTACTCCCACGAGCAGTACTTC. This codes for CASSPLAYSHEQYF.

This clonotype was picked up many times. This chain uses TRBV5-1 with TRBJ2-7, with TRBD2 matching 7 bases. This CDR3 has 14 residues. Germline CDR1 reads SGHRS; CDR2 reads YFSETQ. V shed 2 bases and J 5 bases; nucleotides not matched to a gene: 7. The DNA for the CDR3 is TGCGCCAGCAGCTTAGTGGGAGGGCCGGACGAGCAGTACTTC. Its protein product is CASSLVGGPDEQYF.

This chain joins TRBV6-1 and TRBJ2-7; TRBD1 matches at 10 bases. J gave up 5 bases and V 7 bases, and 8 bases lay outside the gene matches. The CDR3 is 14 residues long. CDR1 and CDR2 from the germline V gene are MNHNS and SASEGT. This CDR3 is CASKVSGTGDEQYF. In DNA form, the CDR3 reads TGTGCCAGCAAGGTCTCCGGGACAGGGGACGAGCAGTACTTC.

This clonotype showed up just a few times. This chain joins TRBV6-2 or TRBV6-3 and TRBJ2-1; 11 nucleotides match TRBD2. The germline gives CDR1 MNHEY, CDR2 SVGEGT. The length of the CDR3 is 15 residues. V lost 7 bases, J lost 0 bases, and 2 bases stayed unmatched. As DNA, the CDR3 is TGTGCCAGCAACCTAGCGGGAGGCTCCTACAATGAGCAGTTCTTC. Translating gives CASNLAGGSYNEQFF.

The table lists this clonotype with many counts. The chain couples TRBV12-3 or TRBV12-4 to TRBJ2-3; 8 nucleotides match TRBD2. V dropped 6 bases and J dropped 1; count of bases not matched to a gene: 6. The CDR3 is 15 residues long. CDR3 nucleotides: TGTGCCAGCAGGCTGACTAGCGCCCGCACAGATACGCAGTATTTT. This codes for CASRLTSARTDTQYF.

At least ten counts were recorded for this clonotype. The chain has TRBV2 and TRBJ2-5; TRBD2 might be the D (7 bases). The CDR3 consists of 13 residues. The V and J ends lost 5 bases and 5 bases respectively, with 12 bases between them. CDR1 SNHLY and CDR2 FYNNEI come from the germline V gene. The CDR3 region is CASSLGGLETQYF. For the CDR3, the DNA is TGTGCCAGCAGTTTGGGGGGGCTCGAGACCCAGTACTTC. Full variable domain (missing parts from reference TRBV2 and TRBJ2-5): EPEVTQTPSHQVTQMGQEVILRCVPISNHLYFYWYRQILGQKVEFLVSFYNNEISEKSEIFDDQFSVERPDGSNFTLKIRSTKLEDSAMYFCASSLGGLETQYFGPGTRLLVL.